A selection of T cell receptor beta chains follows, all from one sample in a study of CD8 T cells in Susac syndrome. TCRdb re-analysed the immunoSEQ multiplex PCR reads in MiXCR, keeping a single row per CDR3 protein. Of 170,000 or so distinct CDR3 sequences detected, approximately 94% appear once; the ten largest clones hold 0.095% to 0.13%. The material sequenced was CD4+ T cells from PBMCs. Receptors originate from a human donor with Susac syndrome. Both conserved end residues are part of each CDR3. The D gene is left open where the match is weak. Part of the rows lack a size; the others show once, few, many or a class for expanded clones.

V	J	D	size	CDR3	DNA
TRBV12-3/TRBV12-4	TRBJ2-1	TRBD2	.	CASSLQLAGGNNEQFF	TGTGCCAGCAGTTTACAGCTAGCGGGGGGGAATAATGAGCAGTTCTTC
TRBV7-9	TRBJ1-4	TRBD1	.	CASSEGTVNEKLFF	TGTGCCAGCAGCGAAGGGACAGTCAACGAAAAACTGTTTTTT
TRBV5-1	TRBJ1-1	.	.	CASSLEDRSQAFF	TGCGCCAGCAGCTTGGAAGATCGGAGCCAAGCTTTCTTT
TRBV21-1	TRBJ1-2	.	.	CASSNETGEANYGYTF	TGTGCCAGCAGCAATGAAACAGGGGAAGCTAACTATGGCTACACCTTC
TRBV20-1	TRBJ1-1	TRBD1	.	CSAIDRVNTEAFF	TGCAGTGCCATAGACAGGGTTAACACTGAAGCTTTCTTT
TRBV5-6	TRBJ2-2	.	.	CASSLVGGTGELFF	TGTGCCAGCAGCTTGGTTGGGGGGACCGGGGAGCTGTTTTTT
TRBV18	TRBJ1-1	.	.	CASSPRGAQGEAFF	TGTGCCAGCTCACCCCGGGGGGCGCAGGGTGAAGCTTTCTTT
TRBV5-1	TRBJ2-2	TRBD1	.	CASSLEFGRGTGELFF	TGCGCCAGCAGCTTGGAATTTGGCAGGGGGACCGGGGAGCTGTTTTTT
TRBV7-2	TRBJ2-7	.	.	CASSQQASNYEQYF	TGTGCCAGCAGCCAACAGGCCTCAAACTACGAGCAGTACTTC
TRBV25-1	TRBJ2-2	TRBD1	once	CASSTGTGGNGELFF	TGTGCCAGCAGCACCGGGACAGGTGGCAATGGGGAGCTGTTTTTT
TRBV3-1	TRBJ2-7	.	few	CASSPRDFYEQYF	TGTGCCAGCAGCCCCCGGGACTTCTACGAGCAGTACTTC
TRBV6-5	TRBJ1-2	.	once	CASSAGDRRYGYTF	TGTGCCAGCAGCGCAGGGGACCGTCGCTATGGCTACACCTTC
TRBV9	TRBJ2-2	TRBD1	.	CASSADRGSAGELFF	TGTGCCAGCAGCGCTGACAGGGGGTCGGCCGGGGAGCTGTTTTTT
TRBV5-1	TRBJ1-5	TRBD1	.	CASSPDRETQPQHF	TGCGCCAGCAGCCCGGACAGGGAGACGCAGCCCCAGCATTTT
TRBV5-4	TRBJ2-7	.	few	CASSPVGGSLLNEQYF	TGTGCCAGCAGCCCGGTCGGTGGCAGTCTATTAAACGAGCAGTACTTC
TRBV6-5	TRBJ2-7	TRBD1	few	CASSTDRGREQYF	TGTGCCAGCAGTACTGACAGGGGGCGCGAGCAGTACTTC
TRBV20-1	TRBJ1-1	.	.	CSARLNTEAFF	TGCAGTGCTAGATTGAACACTGAAGCTTTCTTT
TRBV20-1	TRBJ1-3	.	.	CSARDNGNTIYF	TGCAGTGCTAGAGACAACGGAAACACCATATATTTT
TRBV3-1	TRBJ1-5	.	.	CASSRGTFEREPQHF	TGTGCCAGCAGTCGCGGGACATTCGAGCGCGAGCCCCAGCATTTT
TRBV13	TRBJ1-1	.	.	CASSLPGNTEAFF	TGTGCCAGCAGCTTACCGGGGAACACTGAAGCTTTCTTT
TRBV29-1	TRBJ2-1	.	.	CSVPGRTTNEQFF	TGCAGCGTTCCGGGACGGACTACAAATGAGCAGTTCTTC
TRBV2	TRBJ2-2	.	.	CASSVEGTNTGELFF	TGTGCCAGCAGTGTGGAGGGCACGAACACCGGGGAGCTGTTTTTT
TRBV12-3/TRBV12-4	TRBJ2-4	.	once	CASSLMGANNIQYF	TGTGCCAGCAGTTTAATGGGGGCCAATAACATTCAGTACTTC
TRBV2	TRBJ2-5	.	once	CASSYERETQYF	TGTGCCAGCAGCTACGAGCGGGAGACCCAGTACTTC
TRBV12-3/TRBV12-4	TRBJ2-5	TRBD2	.	CATAGLPGVETQYF	TGTGCCACCGCGGGACTACCTGGGGTTGAGACCCAGTACTTC
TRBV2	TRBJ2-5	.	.	CASSERRQETQYF	TGTGCCAGCAGTGAAAGGCGCCAAGAGACCCAGTACTTC
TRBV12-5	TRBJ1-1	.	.	CASGPAGRDTEAFF	TGTGCTAGTGGCCCCGCCGGGAGGGACACTGAAGCTTTCTTT
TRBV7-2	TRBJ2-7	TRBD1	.	CAAARTGVYEQYF	TGTGCCGCCGCGAGGACAGGGGTTTACGAGCAGTACTTC
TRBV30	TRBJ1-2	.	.	CAWNRQRDGYTF	TGTGCCTGGAATAGACAGAGGGATGGCTACACCTTC
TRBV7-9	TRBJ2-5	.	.	CASSPGGHAGGTQYF	TGTGCCAGCAGCCCTGGGGGACACGCCGGGGGGACCCAGTACTTC
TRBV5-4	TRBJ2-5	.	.	CASSLSSAETQYF	TGTGCCAGCAGCTTGAGTAGCGCGGAGACCCAGTACTTC
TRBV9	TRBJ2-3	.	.	CASSAERRDTQYF	TGTGCCAGCAGCGCAGAGCGGAGAGATACGCAGTATTTT
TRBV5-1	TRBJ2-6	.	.	CASSWDLVNVLTF	TGCGCCAGCAGCTGGGACTTGGTGAACGTCCTGACTTTC
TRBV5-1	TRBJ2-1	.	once	CASSLGPGQPYNEQFF	TGCGCCAGCAGCTTGGGGCCCGGGCAACCCTACAATGAGCAGTTCTTC
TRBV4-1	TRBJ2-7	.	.	CASSQLGKGGRGYEQYF	TGCGCCAGCAGCCAACTCGGGAAGGGCGGCAGGGGCTACGAGCAGTACTTC
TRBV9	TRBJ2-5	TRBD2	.	CASSGGGSGGLQETQYF	TGTGCCAGCAGCGGTGGAGGGTCGGGGGGGCTACAAGAGACCCAGTACTTC
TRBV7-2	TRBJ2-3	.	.	CASSLFRGSDTQYF	TGTGCCAGCAGCTTATTCAGGGGTTCAGATACGCAGTATTTT
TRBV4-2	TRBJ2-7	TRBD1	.	CASSQGLDRASYEQYF	TGTGCCAGCAGCCAAGGGTTGGACAGGGCCTCCTACGAGCAGTACTTC
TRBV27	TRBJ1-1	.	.	CASRPWGQNTEAFF	TGTGCCAGCAGGCCATGGGGACAGAACACTGAAGCTTTCTTT
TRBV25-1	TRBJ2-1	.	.	CASGNTGSNEQFF	TGTGCCAGCGGGAACACAGGGTCCAATGAGCAGTTCTTC
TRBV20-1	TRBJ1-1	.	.	CSAREPRGGNTEAFF	TGCAGTGCTAGAGAACCCCGCGGGGGGAACACTGAAGCTTTCTTT
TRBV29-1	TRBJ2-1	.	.	CSVALAYNEQFF	TGCAGCGTTGCACTAGCCTACAATGAGCAGTTCTTC
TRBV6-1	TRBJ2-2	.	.	CASTFSAEGELFF	TGTGCCAGCACCTTTTCGGCCGAGGGGGAGCTGTTTTTT
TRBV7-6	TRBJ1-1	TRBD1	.	CASSPYHGGTGVAFF	TGTGCCAGCAGCCCGTATCACGGTGGGACAGGAGTAGCTTTCTTT
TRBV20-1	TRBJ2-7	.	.	CSARDPPTPYEQYF	TGCAGTGCTAGAGATCCCCCTACGCCCTACGAGCAGTACTTC
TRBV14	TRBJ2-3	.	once	CASSQGGSQTDTQYF	TGTGCCAGCAGCCAAGGAGGGTCCCAAACAGATACGCAGTATTTT